This record looks at one TCR beta chain sequence and its context. The method was immunoSEQ multiplex PCR; TCRdb's version includes in-frame clones alone and lacks a portion of them. In the table there are tens of thousands of clones, about nine tenths of which are singletons. The source of the sample is a study of blood T cell repertoires in COVID-19. Study information: Samples representing acute and convalescent COVID-19 were sourced from the United States, Italy and Spain.

J lost 0 bases, V lost 6 bases, and 4 bases had no gene match. Germline V gene sequence: CDR1 SGDLS, CDR2 YYNGEE. The CDR3 totals 14 residues. The sequence was obtained from a human donor in a cohort sampled during active COVID-19. The rearrangement uses TRBV9 and TRBJ2-3, with TRBD2 matching 7 bases. The sequencing input was peripheral blood. The CDR3 is CASTAGSSTDTQYF. CDR3 sequence (DNA): TGTGCCAGCACAGCGGGATCTAGCACAGATACGCAGTATTTT. The whole variable domain, filled in from reference TRBV9 and TRBJ2-3, reads DSGVTQTPKHLITATGQRVTLRCSPRSGDLSVYWYQQSLDQGLQFLIQYYNGEERAKGNILERFSAQQFPDLHSELNLSSLELGDSALYFCASTAGSSTDTQYFGPGTRLTVL.